This T cell receptor (beta chain) was recorded in a study of blood T cell repertoires in COVID-19. The data were produced by immunoSEQ multiplex PCR, yet TCRdb's version contains in-frame clones alone and is incomplete. The data hold fewer than 350,000 clones, with around 88% observed a single time. The material sequenced was PBMCs or T cells enriched from blood (not recorded which). This TCR was sampled from a woman in her 40s who had recovered from COVID-19.

Here the CDR3 DNA reads TGCGCCAGCAGCCAAGGTGGCGGGAGGGCCCAGGGTGAGCAGTTCTTC. Translated, it gives CASSQGGGRAQGEQFF. This chain connects TRBV4-3 to TRBJ2-1; 9 bases map to TRBD2. Per germline, CDR1 LGHNA and CDR2 YSLEER. J gave up 9 bases and V 1 base, and 10 bases lay outside the gene matches. This CDR3 is built from 16 residues.